This T cell receptor (beta chain) emerged from a study of regulatory T cells in long-lasting Graves disease. The CDR3 is 18 amino acids. From germline, CDR1 is LNHDA and CDR2 SQIVND (reference sequence). V gave up 3 bases and J gave up 2 bases, with 19 bases separating them. This clonotype was seen only a few times. Libraries of TCR beta came from iRepertoire HTBI primers plus Arm-PCR of CDR3 regions. TCRdb recomputed calls from the multiplex PCR reads with MiXCR, one row per CDR3 protein. The profile shows about 620,000 distinct CDR3 sequences, 16% of them singletons. The time point here: newly diagnosed GD, antithyroid drugs for less than 3 months. RNA from PBMCs was the source of the TCR library. The data were also submitted as part of a second study, on T cells in Graves' hyperthyroidism and ophthalmopathy. As reported in that work: In the blood, most expanded thyroid clonotypes above 0.001 appeared as well.

The TCR sequence derives from a woman between 25 and 40 years old with Graves disease. The chain uses TRBV19 and TRBJ2-2; D assignment may be TRBD1 or TRBD2 (5 bases each). Here the sequenced sample was peripheral blood mononuclear cells (PBMCs), taken at new diagnosis, from a patient treated with antithyroid drugs. The CDR3 region has the DNA TGTGCCAGTAGTATCCTCTTGGGAACGGGACCCAACACCGGGGAGCTGTTTTTT. Translation gives CASSILLGTGPNTGELFF.